A selection of T cell receptor beta chains follows, all from one sample in a study of regulatory T cells in long-lasting Graves disease. TCRdb recomputed calls from the multiplex PCR reads with MiXCR, one row per CDR3 protein. The sample has 420,000 or so distinct CDR3 sequences, about a quarter seen once; the top ten hold about a quarter. The specimen comprised peripheral blood mononuclear cells (PBMCs), sampled when the disease was refractory, from a patient treated with antithyroid drugs. Source of these receptors: a female donor with Graves disease. Each CDR3 is given with its conserved first and last residue. The D gene is left open where the match is weak. Clone size is not always given. Where it is, it says once, few, many or a class for expanded clones.

j_gene	v_gene	d_gene	abundance	CDR3aa	CDR3nt
TRBJ2-7	TRBV12-3/TRBV12-4	TRBD2	many	CASIPRGGSYEQYF	TGTGCCAGCATCCCACGAGGCGGGAGCTACGAGCAGTACTTC
TRBJ1-2	TRBV29-1	-	few	CSVDSSGGYTF	TGCAGCGTTGATTCTTCTGGTGGCTACACCTTC
TRBJ2-2	TRBV28	-	many	CASSLDIANTGELFF	TGTGCCAGCAGTTTGGACATCGCGAACACCGGGGAGCTGTTTTTT
TRBJ2-2	TRBV5-5	-	-	CASSSWGGELFF	TGTGCCAGCAGCTCATGGGGCGGGGAGCTGTTTTTT
TRBJ1-1	TRBV12-3/TRBV12-4	TRBD1	few	CASSRTGVTVKAFF	TGTGCCAGCAGCCGGACAGGGGTAACGGTAAAAGCTTTCTTT
TRBJ1-1	TRBV11-2	TRBD1	few	CASSLRQGGEAFF	TGTGCCAGCAGCTTAAGACAGGGGGGTGAAGCTTTCTTT
TRBJ2-2	TRBV7-3	TRBD2	-	CASRTSGRNTGELFF	TGTGCCAGCAGGACTAGCGGGAGAAACACCGGGGAGCTGTTTTTT
TRBJ1-1	TRBV15	-	many	CATSRVGTSEAFF	TGTGCCACCAGCAGAGTCGGCACCTCCGAAGCTTTCTTT
TRBJ2-1	TRBV20-1	-	few	CSASTSRGYNEQFF	TGCAGTGCTAGTACTAGCAGAGGATACAATGAGCAGTTCTTC
TRBJ1-4	TRBV18	-	many	CASSRTGNEKLFF	TGTGCCAGCAGCCGCACAGGGAATGAAAAACTGTTTTTT
TRBJ2-2	TRBV9	TRBD2	-	CASSVDPSGRVDTGELFF	TGTGCCAGCAGCGTAGATCCTAGCGGGAGAGTTGACACCGGGGAGCTGTTTTTT
TRBJ2-7	TRBV7-2	-	few	CASSLDSTEQYF	TGTGCCAGCAGCCTGGACAGCACTGAGCAGTACTTC
TRBJ1-1	TRBV4-2	-	-	CASSLFGSGASTEAFF	TGTGCCAGCAGCCTCTTCGGGTCGGGGGCGAGCACTGAAGCTTTCTTT
TRBJ1-1	TRBV5-1	TRBD1	-	CASSLRGQENTEAFF	TGCGCCAGCAGCTTGAGGGGACAGGAGAACACTGAAGCTTTCTTT
TRBJ1-4	TRBV28	TRBD1	many	CASSLAPTGGINEKLFF	TGTGCCAGCAGTTTAGCCCCGACAGGGGGAATTAATGAAAAACTGTTTTTT
TRBJ1-1	TRBV3-1	-	few	CASSQVGVRTEAFF	TGTGCCAGCAGCCAAGTCGGGGTGAGGACTGAAGCTTTCTTT
TRBJ1-1	TRBV7-6	TRBD1	once	CASSSKTGDTEAFF	TGTGCCAGCAGCTCAAAAACAGGGGACACTGAAGCTTTCTTT
TRBJ1-1	TRBV7-9	-	few	CASSRGLEAFF	TGTGCCAGCAGCCGGGGTCTTGAAGCTTTCTTT
TRBJ2-1	TRBV7-9	-	-	CASTRLVDSIRPEEQFF	TGTGCCAGCACCCGTTTGGTGGACTCAATCAGACCTGAAGAGCAGTTCTTC
TRBJ2-2	TRBV19	-	-	CASSGRGANTGELFF	TGTGCCAGTAGTGGCCGGGGCGCGAACACCGGGGAGCTGTTTTTT
TRBJ2-5	TRBV3-1	TRBD1	many	CASSPEDRARRETQYF	TGTGCCAGCAGCCCAGAGGACAGGGCGCGCCGGGAGACCCAGTACTTC
TRBJ2-6	TRBV28	-	many	CASSLSVGTGANVLTF	TGTGCCAGCAGTTTATCAGTGGGGACTGGGGCCAACGTCCTGACTTTC
TRBJ1-1	TRBV20-1	-	-	CSAAGGARGEAFF	TGCAGTGCTGCTGGGGGGGCGCGAGGTGAAGCTTTCTTT
TRBJ2-7	TRBV28	-	once	CASSAQMEQYF	TGTGCCAGCAGTGCCCAAATGGAGCAGTACTTC
TRBJ1-5	TRBV6-1	-	-	CASSDTGPQHF	TGTGCCAGCAGCGATACAGGGCCCCAGCATTTT
TRBJ1-5	TRBV3-1	-	-	CASSQLGAQPQHF	TGTGCCAGCAGCCAACTGGGGGCTCAGCCCCAGCATTTT
TRBJ2-7	TRBV20-1	-	few	CSARGWEWGRDSGEQYF	TGCAGTGCTAGAGGATGGGAATGGGGGCGGGACTCCGGGGAGCAGTACTTC
TRBJ2-7	TRBV7-6	TRBD2	-	CASSLAVGGSGFSYEQYF	TGTGCCAGCAGCTTAGCGGTGGGAGGTAGCGGGTTCTCCTACGAGCAGTACTTC
TRBJ2-7	TRBV5-1	-	-	CASSFWGGQSYEQYF	TGCGCCAGCAGCTTTTGGGGCGGACAATCCTACGAGCAGTACTTC
TRBJ1-1	TRBV6-5	-	many	CASSFSNMNTEAFF	TGTGCCAGCAGTTTCAGTAACATGAACACTGAAGCTTTCTTT
TRBJ2-5	TRBV7-9	-	few	CASSLDNRAETQYF	TGTGCCAGCAGCTTAGATAACAGGGCAGAGACCCAGTACTTC
TRBJ2-7	TRBV28	-	-	CASSSLRTAHRRYEQYF	TGTGCCAGCAGTTCCCTCAGGACAGCCCACCGCCGCTACGAGCAGTACTTC
TRBJ2-6	TRBV6-5	-	many	CASSYSPGRVSGANVLTF	TGTGCCAGCAGTTACTCTCCGGGACGTGTCTCTGGGGCCAACGTCCTGACTTTC
TRBJ1-4	TRBV6-6	TRBD1	many	CASSYSDRGGEEKLFF	TGTGCCAGCAGTTACTCGGACAGGGGCGGAGAGGAAAAACTGTTTTTT
TRBJ2-7	TRBV7-9	-	-	CASSSEGYRTGSYEQYF	TGTGCCAGCAGCTCAGAAGGATACCGGACGGGCTCCTACGAGCAGTACTTC
TRBJ1-3	TRBV15	-	once	CATSRDPGAGNTIYF	TGTGCCACCAGCAGAGATCCTGGGGCTGGAAACACCATATATTTT
TRBJ2-6	TRBV28	-	-	CASSSLGSVLTF	TGTGCCAGCAGTTCCCTGGGGAGCGTCCTGACTTTC
TRBJ2-7	TRBV20-1	-	many	CSAGSSPSSYEQYF	TGCAGTGCTGGGTCTAGCCCTAGCTCCTACGAGCAGTACTTC
TRBJ2-1	TRBV6-5	TRBD2	-	CASSYGPSLAGGHSSYNEQFF	TGTGCCAGCAGTTACGGGCCCTCGCTAGCGGGAGGCCACAGCTCCTACAATGAGCAGTTCTTC
TRBJ1-1	TRBV7-2	-	few	CASSLEGEGTEAFF	TGTGCCAGCAGCTTAGAGGGTGAGGGTACTGAAGCTTTCTTT
TRBJ1-1	TRBV5-1	-	few	CASSLANRGNTEAFF	TGCGCCAGCAGCTTGGCCAACCGGGGAAACACTGAAGCTTTCTTT
TRBJ2-2	TRBV6-5	-	-	CASSYRSGELFF	TGTGCCAGCAGTTACAGGTCCGGGGAGCTGTTTTTT
TRBJ2-7	TRBV30	-	few	CAFKGGYEQYF	TGTGCCTTCAAGGGGGGTTACGAGCAGTACTTC
TRBJ2-5	TRBV6-1	-	many	CASGSGRDQETQYF	TGTGCCAGCGGATCGGGCAGGGATCAAGAGACCCAGTACTTC
TRBJ1-1	TRBV5-1	-	many	CASSLASNTEAFF	TGCGCCAGCAGCTTGGCCTCGAACACTGAAGCTTTCTTT